This is a list of T cell receptor beta chains from one sample in a study of response to subunit inactivated influenza vaccine. TCRdb re-called the RT-PCR reads through MiXCR, storing one row per CDR3 protein. The repertoire holds 500,000 to 600,000 distinct CDR3 sequences, with 14% as singletons. The sequenced sample was PBMCs from blood, obtained about 11 days after vaccination. The origin of the receptors is a man between 50 and 59 years old who received an inactivated influenza vaccine. The CDR3 runs from the conserved cysteine through the conserved F or W. Each record gives: clone size, V gene, J gene, D gene, CDR3 DNA, CDR3 protein. The D gene is left open where the match is weak. Rows may omit the clone size; those that give it use once, few, many or a size class.

size: few; V: TRBV7-9; J: TRBJ2-7; D: TRBD2; DNA: TGTGCCAGCAGCGGGACTAGCAGTTCCTACGAGCAGTACTTC; CDR3: CASSGTSSSYEQYF
size: few; V: TRBV7-2; J: TRBJ2-4; D: NA; DNA: TGTGCCAGCAGCCTAGGTGCCCCAGGGGAGGCCAAAAACATTCAGTACTTC; CDR3: CASSLGAPGEAKNIQYF
size: few; V: TRBV28; J: TRBJ2-3; D: TRBD2; DNA: TGTGCCAGCAGACCAACTAGCGGGGATTATTCCAAAGGGGATACGCAGTATTTT; CDR3: CASRPTSGDYSKGDTQYF
size: once; V: TRBV4-1; J: TRBJ2-5; D: TRBD2; DNA: TGCGCCAGCAGCCAAAGCGGGGGGCAAGAGACCCAGTACTTC; CDR3: CASSQSGGQETQYF
size: NA; V: TRBV6-2/TRBV6-3; J: TRBJ2-5; D: NA; DNA: TGTGCCAGCACCCCCATGCCCATCATGGGGACAAGTGAGACCCAGTACTTC; CDR3: CASTPMPIMGTSETQYF
size: NA; V: TRBV28; J: TRBJ1-2; D: TRBD1; DNA: TGTGCCAGCAGTCCGCGAGGGGGCCCCTATGGCTACACCTTC; CDR3: CASSPRGGPYGYTF
size: once; V: TRBV20-1; J: TRBJ2-2; D: NA; DNA: TGCAGTGCAAGGGGGATGGCCGGGGAGCTGTTTTTT; CDR3: CSARGMAGELFF
size: NA; V: TRBV11-2; J: TRBJ2-5; D: TRBD1; DNA: TGTGCCAGCAGCTTCCAGACAGGGGTTGGGCAAGAGACCCAGTACTTC; CDR3: CASSFQTGVGQETQYF
size: NA; V: TRBV5-1; J: TRBJ2-1; D: NA; DNA: TGCGCCAGCAGCTTGGTGGTGAATGACAATGAGCAGTTCTTC; CDR3: CASSLVVNDNEQFF
size: few; V: TRBV4-2; J: TRBJ1-1; D: NA; DNA: TGTGCCAGCAGCCAAGGGTGGGGCACTGAAGCTTTCTTT; CDR3: CASSQGWGTEAFF
size: NA; V: TRBV29-1; J: TRBJ1-2; D: NA; DNA: TGCAGCACTTCCCCGACAAGAACCTATGGCTACACCTTC; CDR3: CSTSPTRTYGYTF
size: NA; V: TRBV20-1; J: TRBJ2-2; D: NA; DNA: TGCAGTGCTAGAAAACAGGGCCCCGGGGAGCTGTTTTTT; CDR3: CSARKQGPGELFF
size: NA; V: TRBV4-2; J: TRBJ2-3; D: TRBD2; DNA: TGTGCCAGCAGCCAGGAGCGGGAGAGTACGCAGTATTTT; CDR3: CASSQERESTQYF
size: NA; V: TRBV5-4; J: TRBJ1-4; D: NA; DNA: TGTGCCAGCAGCCCGGGACCGAATAATGAAAAACTGTTTTTT; CDR3: CASSPGPNNEKLFF
size: NA; V: TRBV7-2; J: TRBJ2-3; D: NA; DNA: TGTGCCAGCAGCTTAGTGACAGCGTACACAGATACGCAGTATTTT; CDR3: CASSLVTAYTDTQYF
size: NA; V: TRBV9; J: TRBJ2-1; D: NA; DNA: TGTGCCAGCAGCGCCGTTGGAGGGGGCCTATGGACCTACAATGAGCAGTTCTTC; CDR3: CASSAVGGGLWTYNEQFF
size: few; V: TRBV10-3; J: TRBJ2-2; D: NA; DNA: TGTGCCATCAGGGAAAGTCAGGACAGTTACACCGGGGAGCTGTTTTTT; CDR3: CAIRESQDSYTGELFF
size: NA; V: TRBV27; J: TRBJ2-7; D: NA; DNA: TGTGCCAGCAGACGGACAGGCGGGAACGAGCAGTACTTC; CDR3: CASRRTGGNEQYF
size: NA; V: TRBV27; J: TRBJ1-2; D: TRBD1; DNA: TGTGCCAGCAGTTTATGGGGACAGGGGGGGGATGGCTACACCTTC; CDR3: CASSLWGQGGDGYTF
size: few; V: TRBV6-2/TRBV6-3; J: TRBJ2-7; D: NA; DNA: TGTGCCAGCAGTTCCGGGACCGACGATCGAGGCGAGCAGTACTTC; CDR3: CASSSGTDDRGEQYF
size: NA; V: TRBV12-3/TRBV12-4; J: TRBJ2-1; D: TRBD2; DNA: TGTGCCAGCAGTTTGCTATCCGGGACTAGCCCTTATCACCGGAATTACAATGAGCAGTTCTTC; CDR3: CASSLLSGTSPYHRNYNEQFF
size: many; V: TRBV4-2; J: TRBJ1-4; D: NA; DNA: TGTGCCAGCAGCCAGAAAGACGGGACGGGTAATGAAAAACTGTTTTTT; CDR3: CASSQKDGTGNEKLFF
size: many; V: TRBV12-3/TRBV12-4; J: TRBJ2-1; D: NA; DNA: TGTGCCAGCAGTTATTCGACCCTATTCTCCTACAATGAGCAGTTCTTC; CDR3: CASSYSTLFSYNEQFF
size: few; V: TRBV20-1; J: TRBJ2-1; D: NA; DNA: TGCAGTGCTAGCGCAGGGGATGAGCAGTTCTTC; CDR3: CSASAGDEQFF
size: NA; V: TRBV29-1; J: TRBJ2-1; D: TRBD2; DNA: TGCAGCGTACAGCTAGCGGGACCTTACAATGAGCAGTTCTTC; CDR3: CSVQLAGPYNEQFF
size: few; V: TRBV27; J: TRBJ2-1; D: TRBD2; DNA: TGTGCCAGCAGTTCCCAGGCCTCCTCCTCGGGACTAGCGGGAGTAGGTGAGCAGTTCTTC; CDR3: CASSSQASSSGLAGVGEQFF
size: few; V: TRBV29-1; J: TRBJ2-2; D: NA; DNA: TGCAGCGTTGAACGGGACTCCGGGGAGCTGTTTTTT; CDR3: CSVERDSGELFF
size: NA; V: TRBV9; J: TRBJ2-1; D: TRBD2; DNA: TGTGCCAGCAGCGAAAGCGGGAGTGGTAATGAGCAGTTCTTC; CDR3: CASSESGSGNEQFF
size: few; V: TRBV5-4; J: TRBJ2-7; D: NA; DNA: TGTGCCAGCAGCGCGGGACAGATAAGTGAGCAGTACTTC; CDR3: CASSAGQISEQYF
size: NA; V: TRBV19; J: TRBJ2-5; D: TRBD1; DNA: TGTGCCAGTAGTCCCACACACAGGGGGCTGGCCCAAGAGACCCAGTACTTC; CDR3: CASSPTHRGLAQETQYF
size: few; V: TRBV25-1; J: TRBJ2-3; D: TRBD2; DNA: TGTGCCAGCAGGGTGGGACTAGCGAGCACAGATACGCAGTATTTT; CDR3: CASRVGLASTDTQYF
size: NA; V: TRBV29-1; J: TRBJ2-1; D: NA; DNA: TGCAGCGCCGAACGACAGGTCTCCTACAATGAGCAGTTCTTC; CDR3: CSAERQVSYNEQFF
size: NA; V: TRBV29-1; J: TRBJ1-1; D: TRBD1; DNA: TGCAGCGTTGAGCTCCAAAGACAGGGGGCTTTTGGTACTGAAGCTTTCTTT; CDR3: CSVELQRQGAFGTEAFF
size: NA; V: TRBV6-2/TRBV6-3; J: TRBJ1-2; D: NA; DNA: TGTGCCAGCAGTTACTCGATGACCGCTTCAAGGCAGGGCCGTAACTATGGCTACACCTTC; CDR3: CASSYSMTASRQGRNYGYTF
size: many; V: TRBV27; J: TRBJ2-1; D: NA; DNA: TGTGCCAGCAGTTTATCTCCAGCCTATGGCGATGAGCAGTTCTTC; CDR3: CASSLSPAYGDEQFF
size: NA; V: TRBV18; J: TRBJ2-1; D: TRBD1; DNA: TGTGCCAGCTCACCACCTTCGGGACAGGGTTTCTCCTACAATGAGCAGTTCTTC; CDR3: CASSPPSGQGFSYNEQFF
size: once; V: TRBV20-1; J: TRBJ2-4; D: TRBD1; DNA: TGCAGTGCCCACGGGCTGGACAGGGATGCCAAAAACATTCAGTACTTC; CDR3: CSAHGLDRDAKNIQYF
size: few; V: TRBV12-5; J: TRBJ2-1; D: TRBD2; DNA: TGTGCTAGTGGAGGCTTAGCGGGAGGGGCCTCGGGGCAGTTCTTC; CDR3: CASGGLAGGASGQFF
size: NA; V: TRBV12-3/TRBV12-4; J: TRBJ2-1; D: TRBD2; DNA: TGTGCCAGCAGCTCAGTGGTCGGGACTAGCGGGAGGGTCGGCTACAATGAGCAGTTCTTC; CDR3: CASSSVVGTSGRVGYNEQFF
size: few; V: TRBV20-1; J: TRBJ2-3; D: NA; DNA: TGCAGTGCCCGACTTTTGCGGGCAAACACAGATACGCAGTATTTT; CDR3: CSARLLRANTDTQYF
size: NA; V: TRBV29-1; J: TRBJ2-3; D: NA; DNA: TGCAGCGTTCGTCTAGGGCGACAGGCAGATACGCAGTATTTT; CDR3: CSVRLGRQADTQYF
size: many; V: TRBV24-1; J: TRBJ2-2; D: NA; DNA: TGTGCCATCGGTACAGGGACGACCGGGGAGCTGTTTTTT; CDR3: CAIGTGTTGELFF
size: many; V: TRBV15; J: TRBJ2-1; D: NA; DNA: TGTGCCACCAGCAGAGAGACTCCTGAGCAGTTCTTC; CDR3: CATSRETPEQFF
size: few; V: TRBV5-4; J: TRBJ2-2; D: TRBD2; DNA: TGTGCCAGCAGCAGACCGGGACTAGCGGGGAACACCGGGGAGCTGTTTTTT; CDR3: CASSRPGLAGNTGELFF
size: few; V: TRBV7-8; J: TRBJ2-7; D: TRBD2; DNA: TGTGCCAGCAGATCTGGACTAGCGGGAGACCCCGAGCAGTACTTC; CDR3: CASRSGLAGDPEQYF
size: NA; V: TRBV12-3/TRBV12-4; J: TRBJ2-5; D: TRBD1; DNA: TGTGCCAGCAGTTTAAACCACAGGGGCCAAGAGACCCAGTACTTC; CDR3: CASSLNHRGQETQYF
size: few; V: TRBV5-1; J: TRBJ2-5; D: TRBD2; DNA: TGCGCCACCAGGGAGGGTGTAGAGACCCAGTACTTC; CDR3: CATREGVETQYF
size: NA; V: TRBV12-3/TRBV12-4; J: TRBJ1-1; D: TRBD1; DNA: TGTGCCAGCAGTTTGAGGTTAGGGACAGGGAACACTGAAGCTTTCTTT; CDR3: CASSLRLGTGNTEAFF
size: NA; V: TRBV7-9; J: TRBJ2-1; D: NA; DNA: TGTGCCAGCAGCCAGGACGGGGAGGTCCCGTTCTTC; CDR3: CASSQDGEVPFF
size: NA; V: TRBV6-2/TRBV6-3; J: TRBJ2-7; D: NA; DNA: TGTGCCGCCGGTTGGGGACAAAGCTACGAGCAGTACTTC; CDR3: CAAGWGQSYEQYF
size: NA; V: TRBV12-3/TRBV12-4; J: TRBJ2-1; D: NA; DNA: TGTGCCAGCGGACACTGGGGGGCAAATAATGAGCAGTTCTTC; CDR3: CASGHWGANNEQFF
size: few; V: TRBV9; J: TRBJ1-1; D: NA; DNA: TGTGCCAGCAGCGTCGGGACCACCCAGAACACTGAAGCTTTCTTT; CDR3: CASSVGTTQNTEAFF
size: NA; V: TRBV7-9; J: TRBJ2-3; D: NA; DNA: TGTGCCAGCAGACCTCCCACCGATACGCAGTATTTT; CDR3: CASRPPTDTQYF